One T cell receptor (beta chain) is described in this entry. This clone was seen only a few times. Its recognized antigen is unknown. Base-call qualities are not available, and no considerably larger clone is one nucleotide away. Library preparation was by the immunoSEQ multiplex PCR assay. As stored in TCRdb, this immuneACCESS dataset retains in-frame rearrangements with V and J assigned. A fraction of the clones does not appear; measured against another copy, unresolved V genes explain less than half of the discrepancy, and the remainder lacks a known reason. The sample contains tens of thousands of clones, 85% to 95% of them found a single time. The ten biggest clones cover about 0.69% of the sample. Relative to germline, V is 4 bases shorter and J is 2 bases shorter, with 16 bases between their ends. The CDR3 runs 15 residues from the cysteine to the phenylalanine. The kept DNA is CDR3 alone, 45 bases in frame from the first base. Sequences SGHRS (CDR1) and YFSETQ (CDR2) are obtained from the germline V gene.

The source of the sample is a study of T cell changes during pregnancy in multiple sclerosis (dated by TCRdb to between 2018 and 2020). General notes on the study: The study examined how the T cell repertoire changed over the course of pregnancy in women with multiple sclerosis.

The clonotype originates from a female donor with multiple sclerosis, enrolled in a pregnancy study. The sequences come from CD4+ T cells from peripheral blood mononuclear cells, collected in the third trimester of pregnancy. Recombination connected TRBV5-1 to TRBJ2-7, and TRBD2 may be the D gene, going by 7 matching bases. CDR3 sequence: CASSQEPGGPYEQYF. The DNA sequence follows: TGCGCCAGCAGCCAAGAACCGGGGGGCCCCTACGAGCAGTACTTC.